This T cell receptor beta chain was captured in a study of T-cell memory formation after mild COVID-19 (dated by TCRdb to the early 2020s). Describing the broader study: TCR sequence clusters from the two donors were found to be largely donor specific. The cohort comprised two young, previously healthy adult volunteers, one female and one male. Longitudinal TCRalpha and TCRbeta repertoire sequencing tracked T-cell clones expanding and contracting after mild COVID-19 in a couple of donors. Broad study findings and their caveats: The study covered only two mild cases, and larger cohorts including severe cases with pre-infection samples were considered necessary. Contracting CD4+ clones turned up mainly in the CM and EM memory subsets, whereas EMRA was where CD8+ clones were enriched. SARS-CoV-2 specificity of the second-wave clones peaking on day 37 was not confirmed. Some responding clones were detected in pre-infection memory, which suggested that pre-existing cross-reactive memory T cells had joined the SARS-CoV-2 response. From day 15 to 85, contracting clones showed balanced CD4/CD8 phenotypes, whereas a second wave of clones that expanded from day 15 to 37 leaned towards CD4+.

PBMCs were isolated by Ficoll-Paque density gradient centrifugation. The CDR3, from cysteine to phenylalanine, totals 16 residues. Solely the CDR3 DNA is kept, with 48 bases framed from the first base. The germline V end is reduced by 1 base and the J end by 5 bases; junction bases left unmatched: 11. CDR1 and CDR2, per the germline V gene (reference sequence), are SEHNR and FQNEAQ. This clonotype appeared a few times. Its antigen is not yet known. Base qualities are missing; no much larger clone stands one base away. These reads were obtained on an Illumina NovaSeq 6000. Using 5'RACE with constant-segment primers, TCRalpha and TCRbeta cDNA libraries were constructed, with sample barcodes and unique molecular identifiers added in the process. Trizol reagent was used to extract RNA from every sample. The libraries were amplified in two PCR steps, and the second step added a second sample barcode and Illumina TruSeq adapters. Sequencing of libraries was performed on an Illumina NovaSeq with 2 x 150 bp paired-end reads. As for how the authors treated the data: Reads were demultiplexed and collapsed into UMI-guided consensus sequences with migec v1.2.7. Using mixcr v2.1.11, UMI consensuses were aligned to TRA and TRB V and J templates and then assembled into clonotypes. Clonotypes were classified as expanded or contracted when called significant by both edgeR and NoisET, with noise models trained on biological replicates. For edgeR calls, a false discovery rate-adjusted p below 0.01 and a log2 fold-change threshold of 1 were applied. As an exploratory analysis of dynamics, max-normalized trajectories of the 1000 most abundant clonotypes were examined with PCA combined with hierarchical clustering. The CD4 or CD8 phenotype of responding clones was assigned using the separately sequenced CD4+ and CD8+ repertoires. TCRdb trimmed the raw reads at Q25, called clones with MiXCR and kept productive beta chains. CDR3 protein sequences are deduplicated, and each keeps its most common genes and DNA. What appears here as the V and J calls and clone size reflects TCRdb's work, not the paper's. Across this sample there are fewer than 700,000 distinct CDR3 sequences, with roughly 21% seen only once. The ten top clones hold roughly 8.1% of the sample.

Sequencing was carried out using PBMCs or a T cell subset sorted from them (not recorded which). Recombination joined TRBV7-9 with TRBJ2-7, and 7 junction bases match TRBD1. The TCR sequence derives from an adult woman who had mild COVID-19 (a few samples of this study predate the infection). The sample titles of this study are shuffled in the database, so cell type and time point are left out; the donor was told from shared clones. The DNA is TGTGCCAGCAGCTTAGAGATTTTTGAGGGGGCCCACGAGCAGTACTTC. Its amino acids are CASSLEIFEGAHEQYF.